This TCR beta chain is drawn from a study of human T cells and chemical hapten exposure. General study results and limits: PT1 expanded TCR counts and patch test score were linked, and their correlation was positive.

The time point was: patch test 3, about 24 weeks after DPC sensitization. Treatment here: therapeutic diphenylcyclopropenone sensitization with weekly scalp DPC. Someone pulled total RNA out of unfractionated whole blood. MiXCR, run by TCRdb on the RACE reads, gives a single entry per CDR3 protein. The table records some 110,000 distinct CDR3 sequences, 34% of them present only once. On this clonotype: Its antigen is still unknown.

V gave up 2 bases and J gave up 1 base, with 14 bases separating them. Germline assignment: CDR1 MNHNY and CDR2 SVGAGI (reference sequence). The CDR3 covers 16 residues. Sequenced material: whole blood, taken in connection with sensitization to the hapten diphenylcyclopropenone (DPC). The rearrangement uses TRBV6-6 and TRBJ1-1; D might be TRBD1 (5 bases). This clonotype was obtained from a man aged 35 to 55 with alopecia areata. Some clones in this sample may be carry-over from other donors' samples. The CDR3 coding sequence is TGTGCCAGCAGTTACCCTGTTGGGGGAAGGAACACTGAAGCTTTCTTT. It translates to CASSYPVGGRNTEAFF.